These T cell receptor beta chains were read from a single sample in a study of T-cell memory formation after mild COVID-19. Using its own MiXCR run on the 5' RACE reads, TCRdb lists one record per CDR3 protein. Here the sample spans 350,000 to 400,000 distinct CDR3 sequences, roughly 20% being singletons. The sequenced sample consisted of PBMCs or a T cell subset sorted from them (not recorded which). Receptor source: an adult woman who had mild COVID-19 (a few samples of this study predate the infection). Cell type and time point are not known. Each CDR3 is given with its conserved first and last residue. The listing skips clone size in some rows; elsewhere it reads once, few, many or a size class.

cdr3_aa: CASSLWAIANTGELFF
v_call: TRBV5-1
clone_size: few
j_call: TRBJ2-2

cdr3_aa: CAWSRLEAFF
v_call: TRBV30
clone_size: .
j_call: TRBJ1-1

cdr3_aa: CSAFPGQPRNEQFF
v_call: TRBV20-1
clone_size: .
j_call: TRBJ2-1

cdr3_aa: CASSLEPSLGELFF
v_call: TRBV7-6
clone_size: few
j_call: TRBJ2-2

cdr3_aa: CASSRSTARANYGYTF
v_call: TRBV7-9
clone_size: few
j_call: TRBJ1-2

cdr3_aa: CASSYTGAGNTIYF
v_call: TRBV6-6
clone_size: few
j_call: TRBJ1-3

cdr3_aa: CASSQTTVNEQFF
v_call: TRBV4-3
clone_size: many
j_call: TRBJ2-1

cdr3_aa: CASSKGQGYGYTF
v_call: TRBV27
clone_size: few
j_call: TRBJ1-2

cdr3_aa: CASSQEVGLSGGNEQFF
v_call: TRBV3-1
clone_size: few
j_call: TRBJ2-1

cdr3_aa: CSAKWAGGPDTQYF
v_call: TRBV20-1
clone_size: .
j_call: TRBJ2-3

cdr3_aa: CASSPGGGTSTDTQYF
v_call: TRBV7-6
clone_size: few
j_call: TRBJ2-3

cdr3_aa: CAWSYTGSGEQFF
v_call: TRBV30
clone_size: .
j_call: TRBJ2-1

cdr3_aa: CASSLFGTSGYNEQFF
v_call: TRBV5-6
clone_size: .
j_call: TRBJ2-1

cdr3_aa: CASTIRQLARDTGSYEQYF
v_call: TRBV12-3/TRBV12-4
clone_size: .
j_call: TRBJ2-7

cdr3_aa: CSAGQGNTEAFF
v_call: TRBV29-1
clone_size: .
j_call: TRBJ1-1

cdr3_aa: CASSFGKGQFF
v_call: TRBV12-3/TRBV12-4
clone_size: .
j_call: TRBJ2-1

cdr3_aa: CASSQEKLSGEANYGYTF
v_call: TRBV4-1
clone_size: .
j_call: TRBJ1-2

cdr3_aa: CASSEDPDSPLHF
v_call: TRBV6-1
clone_size: few
j_call: TRBJ1-6

cdr3_aa: CASSYSWLAGVGTQYF
v_call: TRBV6-6
clone_size: .
j_call: TRBJ2-5

cdr3_aa: CASSDDSWNTEAFF
v_call: TRBV6-6
clone_size: .
j_call: TRBJ1-1

cdr3_aa: CASSAGTSTNF
v_call: TRBV18
clone_size: .
j_call: TRBJ2-3

cdr3_aa: CASSERGGTPWEQYF
v_call: TRBV2
clone_size: many
j_call: TRBJ2-7

cdr3_aa: CASSLSGTTNTGELFF
v_call: TRBV7-3
clone_size: few
j_call: TRBJ2-2

cdr3_aa: CATSLGRAYEQYF
v_call: TRBV15
clone_size: .
j_call: TRBJ2-7

cdr3_aa: CASSDPRDPNTEAFF
v_call: TRBV2
clone_size: .
j_call: TRBJ1-1

cdr3_aa: CASSPQGDQPQHF
v_call: TRBV18
clone_size: few
j_call: TRBJ1-5

cdr3_aa: CASSQLGLAGGAKNIQYF
v_call: TRBV4-1
clone_size: .
j_call: TRBJ2-4

cdr3_aa: CASSRDGTSGNTIYF
v_call: TRBV7-2
clone_size: .
j_call: TRBJ1-3

cdr3_aa: CASSHDSNYGYTF
v_call: TRBV25-1
clone_size: .
j_call: TRBJ1-2